Below are 24 T cell receptor beta chains sequenced from a single sample in a study of blood T cells in healthy people across ages. A second PCR of 7 to 11 cycles used a sample-barcoded 5' primer and a J-beta primer mix. TCRdb redid the calling of the 5' RACE reads with MiXCR, one entry per CDR3 protein. The table includes roughly 930,000 distinct CDR3 sequences, around 48% detected once. Source material: blood. These receptors were collected from a man aged 25-45 years in good health.

The chain uses TRBV6-2 or TRBV6-3 and TRBJ2-4, with 7 bases matching TRBD1. The DNA end is more similar to TRBJ2-7, so the J call may be wrong. CDR3 length: 21 residues. Germline V gene lookup returns CDR1 MNHEY and CDR2 SVGEGT. In DNA, the CDR3 is TGTGCCAGCAGTTACTCGGGTCCAGGGGGTTGGAGCGCACGCCAGTCCTACGAGCAGTACTTC. It codes for CASSYSGPGGWSARQSYEQYF.

The chain couples TRBV16 to TRBJ2-1, with 7 bases lining up with TRBD1. The V and J ends lost 2 bases and 10 bases, in that order; junction bases with no gene match: 5. This CDR3 has 13 amino acids. The germline V gene encodes CDR1 KGHSY and CDR2 FQNENV. CDR3 sequence reads: CASSQKTGSEQFF. CDR3 nucleotide sequence: TGTGCCAGCAGCCAAAAGACAGGGTCCGAGCAGTTCTTC. The whole variable domain, remainder taken from reference TRBV16 and TRBJ2-1, is GEEVAQTPKHLVRGEGQKAKLYCAPIKGHSYVFWYQQVLKNEFKFLISFQNENVFDETGMPKERFSAKCLPNSPCSLEIQATKLEDSAVYFCASSQKTGSEQFFGPGTRLTVL.

The chain links TRBV29-1 to TRBJ2-5; 11 bases are a match to TRBD1. CDR3 length equals 13 residues. The germline V gene encodes CDR1 SQVTM and CDR2 ANQGSEA. The V gene end was trimmed by 3 bases and the J gene end by 5 bases; junction bases not matched to a gene: 2. CDR3 protein: CSVEGQGVETQYF. The CDR3 bases are TGCAGCGTTGAGGGACAGGGGGTGGAGACCCAGTACTTC.

Here the CDR3 reads CATSAPHGTGTDTQYF. Written as DNA, the CDR3 is TGTGCCACCAGTGCCCCCCATGGTACTGGCACAGATACGCAGTATTTT. The genes are TRBV24-1 and TRBJ2-3; D unclear. Trimming shortened V by 5 bases and J by 1 base, and 15 bases separated the two germline ends. CDR1 KGHDR and CDR2 SFDVKD come from the germline V gene. The CDR3 consists of 16 residues.

The rearrangement uses TRBV7-2 and TRBJ2-5; 9 nucleotides align to TRBD2. The CDR3 totals 17 residues. The V gene's germline CDR1 is SGHTA and CDR2 FQGNSA. Trimming took 8 bases from V and 4 from J; bases not matched to a gene: 17. The CDR3 protein is CASSKAGGLGFLETQYF. CDR3 DNA: TGTGCCAGCTCTAAGGCGGGGGGGTTGGGCTTCCTAGAGACCCAGTACTTC.

This clonotype was seen a few times. V is TRBV11-3 and J is TRBJ2-4; possibly TRBD2 for D (5 bases). The germline V gene encodes CDR1 SGHNT and CDR2 YENEEA. This CDR3 is 11 amino acids long. V was clipped by 5 bases and J by 12 bases, with 11 bases between them. The CDR3 is CASSISGDQYF. In DNA form, the CDR3 reads TGTGCCAGCAGCATAAGCGGAGATCAGTACTTC.

The chain combines TRBV24-1 with TRBJ2-1, with 7 positions matching TRBD1. The J call is in doubt because the DNA end fits TRBJ2-7 better. From germline, CDR1 is KGHDR and CDR2 SFDVKD. The CDR3 spans 16 residues. CDR3 amino acids: CATSDPDRVPYNEQYF. The CDR3 bases are TGTGCCACCAGTGACCCTGACAGGGTCCCCTACAATGAGCAGTACTTC.

The V call is TRBV7-9, the J call TRBJ2-5; 8 bases align to TRBD1. Germline V lookup: CDR1 SEHNR, CDR2 FQNEAQ (reference sequence). The CDR3 extends over 14 amino acids. With 6 bases clipped from V and 5 bases from J, the junction kept 8 bases outside the gene matches. The CDR3 spells CASSSDRGWETQYF. The DNA for the CDR3 is TGTGCCAGCAGTTCCGACAGGGGATGGGAGACCCAGTACTTC.

This chain connects TRBV10-3 to TRBJ1-1, with D unresolved. The V gene lost 2 bases and the J gene lost 5 bases, with 6 bases spanning the gap. Per germline, CDR1 ENHRY and CDR2 SYGVKD. This CDR3 spans 12 amino acids. CDR3 nucleotide sequence: TGTGCCATCAGTGAGAGGGAAACTGAAGCTTTCTTT. Protein: CAISERETEAFF.

The rearrangement uses TRBV11-3 and TRBJ1-1; D is undetermined. From germline, CDR1 is SGHNT and CDR2 YENEEA. V was cut by 5 bases and J by 7 bases, with 11 bases left in between. The CDR3 has 12 residues. The CDR3 reads CASSPAPYEAFF. CDR3 coding DNA: TGTGCCAGCAGCCCAGCCCCCTATGAAGCTTTCTTT.

The chain carries TRBV4-1 and TRBJ1-5; no clear D gene. The germline V and J ends were trimmed by 4 bases and 0 bases, with 10 bases remaining between them. Germline V gene sequence: CDR1 MGHRA, CDR2 YSYEKL. The CDR3 covers 15 residues. CDR3 DNA sequence: TGCGCCAGCAGCCGGAGCGGGGATAGCAATCAGCCCCAGCATTTT. This translates into CASSRSGDSNQPQHF.

Here the CDR3 reads CASSLQGDLHEQYF. The DNA for the CDR3 is TGTGCCAGCAGCCTACAGGGAGATCTCCACGAGCAGTACTTC. The chain is built from TRBV11-3 and TRBJ2-7; maybe TRBD1 (6 bases). V lost 5 bases and J 5 bases, leaving 16 bases between the germline ends. CDR3 length: 14 residues. The germline V gene has CDR1 SGHNT and CDR2 YENEEA. The full variable domain, completed using reference TRBV11-3 and TRBJ2-7, is EAGVVQSPRYKIIEKKQPVAFWCNPISGHNTLYWYLQNLGQGPELLIRYENEEAVDDSQLPKDRFSAERLKGVDSTLKIQPAELGDSAVYLCASSLQGDLHEQYFGPGTRLTVT.

This clonotype showed up just a few times. The genes are TRBV2 and TRBJ2-5; weak D call: TRBD2 (5 bases). V was trimmed by 7 bases and J by 1 base, leaving 13 bases between them. Looked up from germline, CDR1 is SNHLY and CDR2 is FYNNEI. The CDR3 runs 14 residues. The CDR3 region has the DNA TGTGCCAGCATTATCGACTACCTCCAAGAGACCCAGTACTTC. Its translation is CASIIDYLQETQYF. The full variable domain, rest sourced from reference TRBV2 and TRBJ2-5, is EPEVTQTPSHQVTQMGQEVILRCVPISNHLYFYWYRQILGQKVEFLVSFYNNEISEKSEIFDDQFSVERPDGSNFTLKIRSTKLEDSAMYFCASIIDYLQETQYFGPGTRLLVL.

This chain connects TRBV5-1 to TRBJ1-1; TRBD1 might be the D (5 bases). The V gene lost 1 base and the J gene lost 7 bases, with 14 bases spanning the gap. The CDR3 is made up of 14 amino acids. The germline V gene has CDR1 SGHRS and CDR2 YFSETQ. CDR3 DNA: TGCGCCAGCAGCTTGATTATGGGGCCCAGTGAAGCTTTCTTT. Its protein product is CASSLIMGPSEAFF.

The chain employs TRBV5-1 and TRBJ2-1, with D perhaps TRBD2 (5 bases). The CDR3 length is 13 residues. Trimming took 3 bases from V and 8 from J, leaving 12 bases between them. Germline lookup yields CDR1 SGHRS and CDR2 YFSETQ. The CDR3 spells CASSSRLGDEQFF. CDR3 coding DNA: TGCGCCAGCAGCTCGCGACTCGGGGATGAGCAGTTCTTC.

The V and J genes are TRBV20-1 and TRBJ1-2; no reliable D call. This CDR3 spans 12 amino acids. V shed 0 bases and J shed 2 bases, with 4 bases lying between them. Germline V lookup: CDR1 DFQATT, CDR2 SNEGSKA (reference sequence). The CDR3 coding sequence is TGCAGTGCTAGAGATGAAAACTATGGCTACACCTTC. As protein: CSARDENYGYTF.

This clonotype was counted ten times or more. The rearrangement links TRBV28 to TRBJ1-1, with a possible D match to TRBD1 (5 bases). V lost 5 bases and J lost 6, with 13 bases in between. The CDR3 has 13 residues. The V gene's germline CDR1 is MDHEN and CDR2 SYDVKM. The CDR3, as DNA: TGTGCCAGCAGTGGGACCGGACGGTCTGAAGCTTTCTTT. Amino acid sequence: CASSGTGRSEAFF. The full variable domain, its missing parts supplied by reference TRBV28 and TRBJ1-1, is DVKVTQSSRYLVKRTGEKVFLECVQDMDHENMFWYRQDPGLGLRLIYFSYDVKMKEKGDIPEGYSVSREKKERFSLILESASTNQTSMYLCASSGTGRSEAFFGQGTRLTVV.

The CDR3 sequence: CASSLDASASTDTQYF. As DNA, the CDR3 is TGTGCCAGCAGCTTAGACGCCTCCGCTAGCACAGATACGCAGTATTTT. The V call is TRBV11-2, the J call TRBJ2-3; D call uncertain. Trimming stripped 0 bases from V and 0 bases from J, with 10 bases between. The CDR3 spans 16 residues. Germline CDR1 SGHAT, CDR2 FQNNGV.

Only a few counts were recorded for this clonotype. CDR3 residues: CASSQVGQNYGYTF. CDR3 sequence (DNA): TGCGCCAGCAGCCAAGTGGGACAGAACTATGGCTACACCTTC. The chain combines TRBV4-1 with TRBJ1-2, with 7 bases fitting TRBD1. The J segment lost 2 bases and the V segment lost 1 base, leaving 1 base of the junction unmatched. The CDR3 is 14 residues long. CDR1 and CDR2 from the germline V gene are MGHRA and YSYEKL.

J is TRBJ2-7 and V is TRBV15, with a tentative D call TRBD2 (5 bases). Germline loops: CDR1 LNHNV, CDR2 YYDKDF (reference sequence). The CDR3 is made up of 12 amino acids. The ends were cut back, 0 bases at V and 7 bases at J, with 7 bases in the middle. This chain's CDR3 is CATSREGREQYF. CDR3 bases: TGTGCCACCAGCAGAGAAGGGAGAGAGCAGTACTTC.

In its sample, this clonotype was seen a few times. The V gene is TRBV10-3, the J gene TRBJ2-1; D is unresolved. V was clipped by 0 bases and J by 7 bases, with 19 bases between them. CDR1 and CDR2 from the germline V gene are ENHRY and SYGVKD. The CDR3 has 17 residues. The DNA for the CDR3 is TGTGCCATCAGTGAGTCGAAGCTCCCTCGTGGCCTTAATGAGCAGTTCTTC. Residues: CAISESKLPRGLNEQFF.

This clonotype occurred a few times. J is TRBJ2-6 and V is TRBV4-2; 9 nucleotides agree with TRBD1. Germline CDR1 reads LGHNA; CDR2 reads YNFKEQ. The CDR3 contains 19 residues. Trimming took 5 bases from V and 0 from J; bases not matched to a gene: 11. The CDR3: CASSDQLGQGHSGANVLTF. The CDR3 DNA is TGTGCCAGCAGCGATCAACTAGGACAGGGGCACTCTGGGGCCAACGTCCTGACTTTC.

This clonotype was detected a few times. The rearrangement joins TRBV10-3 to TRBJ2-5, with D perhaps matching TRBD1 (7 bases). The V gene's germline CDR1 is ENHRY and CDR2 SYGVKD. The CDR3 spans 16 residues. The V end lost 6 bases, the J end lost 2 bases, and 19 bases lay between the germline ends. The DNA for the CDR3 is TGTGCCATCAGCTTTCGCATGACAGGGACTCAAGAGACCCAGTACTTC. This sequence encodes CAISFRMTGTQETQYF.

The gene calls are TRBV6-2 or TRBV6-3 and TRBJ2-7; 7 bases are a match to TRBD2. The CDR3 runs 16 residues. CDR1 is MNHEY, CDR2 SVGEGT, per germline. The junction had 14 bases not matched to a gene; V was cut back by 5 bases and J by 4 bases. The CDR3 nucleotides read TGTGCCAGCAGTAACGGATGGGCGGGAGCTGCATACGAGCAGTACTTC. It is translated as CASSNGWAGAAYEQYF.